These T cell receptor beta chains were read from a single sample in a study of identical twins. MiXCR, run by TCRdb on the 5' RACE reads, gives a single entry per CDR3 protein. The sample includes some 500,000 distinct CDR3 sequences, over 11% of them seen just once. These same records also appear under a second study, on yellow fever vaccine responses in identical twins.

The sample was CD4+ T cells sorted from blood. The receptors derive from a woman aged 18-29 years in good health. Both conserved end residues are part of each CDR3. Fields, in order: D gene, J gene, V gene, clone size, CDR3 DNA, CDR3 protein. The D gene is left open where the match is weak. Size is omitted from some rows. Given values are once, few, many or a class for expanded clones.

>.|TRBJ1-2|TRBV29-1|.
TGCAGCGTCGAAAGAGGGTCGGGAGGCTACACCTTC
CSVERGSGGYTF
>TRBD2|TRBJ2-1|TRBV9|.
TGTGCCAGCAAGACTAGCGGGAGTTCCCATGAGCAGTTCTTC
CASKTSGSSHEQFF
>.|TRBJ2-3|TRBV6-1|.
TGTGCCAGCAGTCCAGGACGGATGAGCACAGATACGCAGTATTTT
CASSPGRMSTDTQYF
>.|TRBJ2-7|TRBV6-6|.
TGTGCCAGCAGTTCCCTTAAGACCCTCGAGCAGTACTTC
CASSSLKTLEQYF
>.|TRBJ2-2|TRBV6-2/TRBV6-3|.
TGTGCCAGCAGTTACAGGGACCGGGGGGAGCTGTTTTTT
CASSYRDRGELFF
>TRBD1|TRBJ2-7|TRBV10-3|few
TGTGCCATCAGACCCATGGGACAGTTCTACGAGCAGTACTTC
CAIRPMGQFYEQYF
>.|TRBJ1-2|TRBV7-2|few
TGTGCCAGCAGCTTAGTGATAAGCCCGGGCTATGGCTACACCTTC
CASSLVISPGYGYTF
>TRBD2|TRBJ2-1|TRBV4-2|many
TGTGCCAGCAGCCAAGATAGCGGGGGGATCGGTGAGCAGTTCTTC
CASSQDSGGIGEQFF
>TRBD2|TRBJ2-3|TRBV5-1|few
TGCGCCAGCAGCTTGGACCCGGGACTAGCGGGGCCCGGCACAGATACGCAGTATTTT
CASSLDPGLAGPGTDTQYF
>.|TRBJ2-1|TRBV2|few
TGTGCCAGCAGTATAACATGGGGGAACAATGAGCAGTTCTTC
CASSITWGNNEQFF
>TRBD2|TRBJ2-3|TRBV9|many
TGTGCCAGCAGCGTAGCCCTAGCGGGGGGGCAAGGAGATACGCAGTATTTT
CASSVALAGGQGDTQYF
>.|TRBJ1-2|TRBV6-5|many
TGTGCCAGCAGTTTGGGTGGCAGCCACCTCAACTATGGCTACACCTTC
CASSLGGSHLNYGYTF
>.|TRBJ1-5|TRBV9|.
TGTGCCAGCAGCGCCCGGGACTCAGGTCAGCCCCAGCATTTT
CASSARDSGQPQHF
>.|TRBJ2-5|TRBV6-1|few
TGTGCCAGCAGGCGGGCAGGGAACCAAGAGACCCAGTACTTC
CASRRAGNQETQYF
>.|TRBJ2-1|TRBV11-1|.
TGTGCCAGCAGCTTTCGCCGGGGAAGCTACAATGAGCAGTTCTTC
CASSFRRGSYNEQFF
>TRBD1|TRBJ2-3|TRBV24-1|many
TGTGCCACCAATGGGACAGGGCATAGCACAGATACGCAGTATTTT
CATNGTGHSTDTQYF
>.|TRBJ1-1|TRBV12-3/TRBV12-4|few
TGTGCCAGCAGCCCATCCGGTGGGGGAAACACTGAAGCTTTCTTT
CASSPSGGGNTEAFF
>TRBD1|TRBJ2-1|TRBV11-3|few
TGTGCCAGCAGCTTAGGACAGGGGGCAGGCAATGAGCAGTTCTTC
CASSLGQGAGNEQFF
>.|TRBJ2-7|TRBV4-1|.
TGCGCCAGCAGCCAACTGCAGGGACCCTACGAGCAGTACTTC
CASSQLQGPYEQYF